The entry below describes one T cell receptor beta chain. As yet, its antigen is unknown. This sample was included in a study of Ad26.COV2.S vaccination and SARS-CoV-2 variants. Study-level results: There was reportedly substantial breadth in spike-specific CD8+ and CD4+ T cell responses after vaccination. Quantification of TCR breadth and depth may have yielded underestimates of total T cell responses.

Clones were read by immunoSEQ multiplex PCR, and TCRdb kept only the in-frame ones, dropping some. The data show roughly 510,000 clones, with approximately 88% seen just once and roughly 13% held by the top ten. The length of the CDR3 is 14 residues. Trimming removed 7 bases at V and 5 bases at J, with 17 bases between. In germline, CDR1 is MDHEN, CDR2 SYDVKM. Treatment described: around 19 received Ad26.COV2.S at low or high dose, single or two shots; about 5 received placebo; per-sample allocation not given. The study sampled participants on day 63 after the first vaccine or placebo injection. Material: peripheral blood, obtained in a trial of Ad26.COV2.S vaccine versus placebo. The V and J genes are TRBV28 and TRBJ1-2; D is possibly TRBD1 (6 bases). The sequence was collected from a person aged 18-60 years who received the Ad26.COV2.S COVID-19 vaccine or a placebo. DNA for the CDR3: TGTGCCAGCACCAGCCCCCTTACAGGGTATGGCTACACCTTC. Residues: CASTSPLTGYGYTF.